This T cell receptor beta chain was documented in a study of tumor-infiltrating lymphocytes in localized non-small cell lung cancer. For the study at large: The cohort mixed smokers and never-smokers, several histologies, and some post-neoadjuvant-chemotherapy samples. Study results and limitations: TCRbeta sequencing showed higher T cell infiltration in tumors than uninvolved lung. No T-cell fraction difference was seen between IM1 and IM2 tumors. Different pieces of the same tissue were used for each assay.

Comment on this clone: The antigen remains unidentified.

TCRdb keeps only in-frame clones here, not all; method: immunoSEQ multiplex PCR. The sample includes 7,500 to 9,500 clones, around 80% of them seen just once. The sequenced material came from uninvolved lung tissue not adjacent to the tumor. This clonotype originated in a human donor with non-small cell lung cancer.

This CDR3 is CAYLLAGLDEQFF. The CDR3 coding sequence is TGTGCCTACCTACTAGCGGGTTTAGATGAGCAGTTCTTC. The J gene is TRBJ2-1, the V gene TRBV30; 9 positions agree with TRBD2. J lost 8 bases, V lost 7 bases, and 9 bases had no gene match. The CDR3 has 13 amino acids. The germline gives CDR1 GTSNPN, CDR2 SVGIG (reference sequence).